The clone carrying this T cell receptor beta chain was counted a few times. The repertoire was sequenced with immunoSEQ multiplex PCR; TCRdb's copy has only in-frame clones and lacks some. The sample gives roughly 68,000 clones, approximately 80% of which show up once; around 16% is in the top ten. The sample originates from a study of blood T cell repertoires in COVID-19. Study overall: The origin of the acute and convalescent COVID-19 samples was the United States, Italy and Spain. From T cells, B-cell-depleted T cells, or PBMCs came the material, which was cDNA or gDNA.

CDR3 length: 13 residues. Sequenced material: peripheral blood. The chain uses TRBV21-1 and TRBJ1-2; whether TRBD1, the table's D call, matches the DNA was not checked. TRBV21-1 is a known pseudogene. The receptor's source is a man at least 80 years old with active COVID-19. The CDR3 DNA reads as TGTGCCAGCTCACGGACAGTAAACTATGGCTACACCTTC. It codes for CASSRTVNYGYTF.